The 27 T cell receptor beta chains reported below all come from one sample, sequenced in a study of blood T cell repertoires in COVID-19. Using immunoSEQ multiplex PCR, the repertoire was profiled, and TCRdb retains in-frame clones only, with some absent. In the table there are about 70,000 clones, over 70% of which are singletons. Sequencing input: peripheral blood. The origin of the receptors is a man in his fifties or sixties with active COVID-19.

This chain connects TRBV27 to TRBJ2-5; D not resolved. This CDR3 has 15 residues. V shed 2 bases and J shed 2 bases, with 12 bases lying between them. The germline V gene has CDR1 MNHEY and CDR2 SMNVEV (reference sequence). CDR3 region: CASSLRYRTQETQYF. The CDR3 nucleotides read TGTGCCAGCAGTTTAAGGTACAGAACTCAAGAGACCCAGTACTTC.

The gene calls are TRBV11-3 and TRBJ2-7, with TRBD1 identical over 9 bases. The CDR3 extends over 15 amino acids. Germline CDR1 and CDR2: SGHNT and YENEEA. V lost 5 bases to trimming and J lost 6 bases; unmatched junction nucleotides: 11. Here the CDR3 reads CASSPRDRDGAEQYF. The CDR3 nucleotides are TGTGCCAGCAGCCCGAGGGACAGGGATGGAGCCGAGCAGTACTTC. Variable domain in full (rest from reference TRBV11-3 and TRBJ2-7): EAGVVQSPRYKIIEKKQPVAFWCNPISGHNTLYWYLQNLGQGPELLIRYENEEAVDDSQLPKDRFSAERLKGVDSTLKIQPAELGDSAVYLCASSPRDRDGAEQYFGPGTRLTVT.

V is TRBV5-1 and J is TRBJ2-1; TRBD1 is a possible D gene (6 bases). CDR3 length equals 14 residues. Trimming took 5 bases from V and 4 from J, leaving 13 bases between them. In germline, CDR1 is SGHRS, CDR2 YFSETQ. In nucleotides, the CDR3 is TGCGCCAGCAGACCGGGACAAATGTACAATGAGCAGTTCTTC. Protein sequence: CASRPGQMYNEQFF.

The chain couples TRBV19 to TRBJ2-3; maybe TRBD2 (6 bases). Germline V CDR1 and CDR2: LNHDA, SQIVND (reference sequence). V lost 3 bases to trimming and J lost 3 bases, with 10 bases between them. The CDR3 contains 14 residues. CDR3 residues: CASSIMGGTDTQYF. Written as DNA, the CDR3 is TGTGCCAGTAGTATTATGGGGGGAACAGATACGCAGTATTTT.

The chain is built from TRBV2 and TRBJ1-2; no reliable D call. Between the trimmed V and J ends, which lost 6 bases and 2 bases, there was a span of 16 bases. This CDR3 has 15 amino acids. Germline CDR1 and CDR2: SNHLY and FYNNEI. The CDR3 DNA reads TGTGCCAGCAGGGCTTCCTTCAATTTAAACTATGGCTACACCTTC. It translates to CASRASFNLNYGYTF.

This clone was recorded only once. The chain is built from TRBV6-5 and TRBJ2-3; TRBD2 aligns across 9 bases. The CDR3 covers 14 residues. Per germline, CDR1 MNHEY and CDR2 SVGAGI. Unmatched junction bases numbered 8, after V lost 7 bases and J lost 6 bases. The chain's CDR3 is CASTTSGSLDTQYF. The CDR3 DNA follows: TGTGCCAGCACGACTAGCGGCAGTTTGGATACGCAGTATTTT.

This chain uses TRBV7-8 with TRBJ2-1; 9 bases align to TRBD2. V lost 5 bases and J lost 8; bases outside the gene matches: 13. From germline, CDR1 is SGHVS and CDR2 FQNEAQ. This CDR3 spans 16 amino acids. CDR3 nucleotides: TGTGCCAGCAGCACCGACTTTGCGGGAGGGCCCCATGAGCAGTTCTTC. Protein product: CASSTDFAGGPHEQFF.

The V and J genes are TRBV14 and TRBJ1-6; 9 positions match TRBD1. This CDR3 region has 15 residues. V trimming: 4 bases; J trimming: 10 bases; junction bases outside the gene matches: 8. Germline loops: CDR1 SGHDN, CDR2 FVKESK. The CDR3 DNA follows: TGTGCCAGCAGCCGGATGGGACAGGGCTACTCACCCCTCCACTTT. Its protein is CASSRMGQGYSPLHF. The full variable domain, completed using reference TRBV14 and TRBJ1-6, is EAGVTQFPSHSVIEKGQTVTLRCDPISGHDNLYWYRRVMGKEIKFLLHFVKESKQDESGMPNNRFLAERTGGTYSTLKVQPAELEDSGVYFCASSRMGQGYSPLHFGNGTRLTVT.

The rearrangement links TRBV4-2 to TRBJ2-7; 7 nucleotides match TRBD2. CDR1 and CDR2 from the germline V gene are LGHNA and YNFKEQ. V shed 8 bases, J shed 6 bases, and the junction held 10 bases outside the gene matches. This CDR3 region has 13 residues. CDR3 DNA sequence: TGTGCCAGCGCGAGGGAGGGCCTTTCCGAGCAGTACTTC. The encoded protein is CASAREGLSEQYF.

The chain has TRBV6-5 and TRBJ1-2; 8 nucleotides agree with TRBD1. CDR1 is MNHEY, CDR2 SVGAGI, per germline. This CDR3 region has 12 residues. Unmatched junction bases numbered 2, after V lost 5 bases and J lost 6 bases. CDR3: CASSNRGNGYTF. DNA for the CDR3: TGTGCCAGCAGTAACAGGGGGAATGGCTACACCTTC.

This chain links TRBV19 with TRBJ1-1; D is undetermined. V lost 6 bases to trimming and J lost 0 bases, with 14 bases between them. Germline CDR1 LNHDA, CDR2 SQIVND (reference sequence). CDR3 length: 15 residues. The CDR3 loop is CASSKEEVLNTEAFF. CDR3 in DNA: TGTGCCAGTAGCAAGGAGGAGGTTTTGAACACTGAAGCTTTCTTT. Combining the CDR3 with reference TRBV19 and TRBJ1-1 gives the whole variable domain DGGITQSPKYLFRKEGQNVTLSCEQNLNHDAMYWYRQDPGQGLRLIYYSQIVNDFQKGDIAEGYSVSREKKESFPLTVTSAQKNPTAFYLCASSKEEVLNTEAFFGQGTRLTVV.

The rearrangement links TRBV7-9 to TRBJ1-1; D possibly corresponds to TRBD1 (5 bases). Trimming cost V 5 bases and J 3 bases, with 13 bases left between them. The length of the CDR3 is 14 residues. CDR1 SEHNR and CDR2 FQNEAQ come from the germline V gene (reference sequence). The CDR3 spells CASSPRPGYTEAFF. In DNA, the CDR3 is TGTGCCAGCAGCCCACGACCAGGGTACACTGAAGCTTTCTTT.

CDR3: CASSLKREGDEQYF. The CDR3 DNA reads TGTGCCAGCAGCTTGAAACGGGAGGGCGACGAGCAGTACTTC. V gene TRBV5-4 combines with J gene TRBJ2-7; 8 bases map to TRBD2. The CDR3 contains 14 residues. The junction had 5 bases not matched to a gene; V was cut back by 1 base and J by 5 bases. Germline assignment: CDR1 SGHNT and CDR2 YYREEE (reference sequence).

This chain links TRBV5-8 with TRBJ1-1; D possibly corresponds to TRBD1 (5 bases). Germline V gene data show CDR1 as SGHTS and CDR2 as YDEGEE. CDR3 length: 15 residues. Between the trimmed V and J ends, which lost 2 bases and 0 bases, there was a span of 11 bases. CDR3 region: CASSFRGTVNTEAFF. For the CDR3, the DNA is TGTGCCAGCAGCTTTAGGGGTACGGTGAACACTGAAGCTTTCTTT.

This rearrangement joins TRBV28 to TRBJ1-1; possible D gene TRBD1, 5 bases. The V end was cut by 6 bases, the J end by 5 bases, with 10 bases between. Looked up from germline, CDR1 is MDHEN and CDR2 is SYDVKM. The CDR3 length is 12 residues. The CDR3, as DNA: TGTGCCAGCAGCCTCAGGGTGACTGAAGCTTTCTTT. As protein: CASSLRVTEAFF.

This chain uses TRBV5-8 with TRBJ1-5; weak D call: TRBD1 (5 bases). Trimming took off 3 bases at V and 6 bases at J, with 19 bases between the two ends. There are 16 residues in the CDR3. CDR1 and CDR2 from the germline V gene are SGHTS and YDEGEE. CDR3 residues: CASSWRQGFMSQPQHF. DNA for the CDR3: TGTGCCAGCAGCTGGCGGCAGGGTTTTATGAGTCAGCCCCAGCATTTT.

The V and J genes are TRBV7-2 and TRBJ2-3; D possibly corresponds to TRBD2 (6 bases). The CDR3 is 16 amino acids. Germline loops: CDR1 SGHTA, CDR2 FQGNSA. Between the trimmed V and J ends, which lost 1 base and 8 bases, there was a span of 19 bases. CDR3 bases: TGTGCCAGCAGCTTAGGGCAGGGTAGCACTAGCAGTACGCAGTATTTT. It encodes CASSLGQGSTSSTQYF.

The rearrangement joins TRBV21-1 to TRBJ2-1; the table names TRBD2, a call not compared with the DNA. TRBV21-1 is classified as a pseudogene. The CDR3 runs 14 residues. DNA for the CDR3: TGTGCCAGCAACCCGGACTCGCCGAGGAATGAGCAGTTCTTC. This codes for CASNPDSPRNEQFF.

This chain joins TRBV5-1 and TRBJ2-1, with 8 bases that match TRBD2. Germline V gives CDR1 SGHRS, CDR2 YFSETQ. The CDR3 spans 15 residues. V was clipped by 3 bases and J by 3 bases; unmatched bases: 5. CDR3 in DNA: TGCGCCAGCAGCTCGACTAGCGAGAGCTACAATGAGCAGTTCTTC. As protein: CASSSTSESYNEQFF. Supplemented by reference TRBV5-1 and TRBJ2-1, the full variable domain reads KAGVTQTPRYLIKTRGQQVTLSCSPISGHRSVSWYQQTPGQGLQFLFEYFSETQRNKGNFPGRFSGRQFSNSRSEMNVSTLELGDSALYLCASSSTSESYNEQFFGPGTRLTVL.

The chain combines TRBV11-2 with TRBJ2-5, with D possibly being TRBD2 (6 bases). V was pared by 5 bases and J by 7 bases, with 17 bases between. The CDR3 covers 14 residues. Germline V gene data show CDR1 as SGHAT and CDR2 as FQNNGV. Written as DNA, the CDR3 is TGTGCCAGCAGCCCCGGAGGGCGGGGAGGGACCCAGTACTTC. Its translation is CASSPGGRGGTQYF.

This clone was counted a single time. The chain employs TRBV11-1 and TRBJ2-2; perhaps TRBD1 as D (5 bases). The V and J ends lost 6 bases and 3 bases respectively, with 11 bases between them. CDR3 size: 14 residues. Germline V gene sequence: CDR1 SGHAT, CDR2 FQDESV (reference sequence). The DNA for the CDR3 is TGTGCCAGCAGTATCAGGGTTGACACCGGGGAGCTGTTTTTT. Protein: CASSIRVDTGELFF.

The chain recombines TRBV2 with TRBJ1-6; D gene uncertain. Germline assignment: CDR1 SNHLY and CDR2 FYNNEI. V lost 7 bases and J lost 0, with 4 bases in between. The CDR3 sequence is 13 residues long. The CDR3 reads CASKSSYNSPLHF. CDR3 DNA: TGTGCCAGCAAGAGCTCCTATAATTCACCCCTCCACTTT.

The chain joins TRBV2 to TRBJ1-2, with D uncertain. CDR1 is SNHLY, CDR2 FYNNEI, per germline. The CDR3 is made up of 13 amino acids. The V gene lost 3 bases and the J gene lost 4 bases, with 9 bases spanning the gap. CDR3 amino acids: CASSDRSIYGYTF. CDR3 in DNA: TGTGCCAGCAGTGACAGGTCGATCTATGGCTACACCTTC.

Only a few counts were recorded for this clone. The V and J genes are TRBV5-4 and TRBJ1-1; D may be TRBD1 (5 bases). CDR1 and CDR2 from the germline V gene are SGHNT and YYREEE (reference sequence). Trimming shortened V by 3 bases and J by 1 base, and 10 bases separated the two germline ends. The CDR3 runs to 14 residues. The CDR3 protein is CASSYLDKNTEAFF. CDR3 coding DNA: TGTGCCAGCAGCTATCTGGACAAGAACACTGAAGCTTTCTTT.

The rearrangement links TRBV19 to TRBJ2-1; perhaps TRBD2 as D (6 bases). The CDR3 extends over 14 amino acids. V was trimmed by 7 bases and J by 5 bases, leaving 15 bases between them. CDR1 and CDR2 from the germline V gene are LNHDA and SQIVND (reference sequence). Written as DNA, the CDR3 is TGTGCCAGTAAGAATAGCGGAGGAGACAATGAGCAGTTCTTC. Translated: CASKNSGGDNEQFF.

The V gene is TRBV6-2 or TRBV6-3, the J gene TRBJ2-7, with D possibly matching TRBD1 (5 bases). Looked up from germline, CDR1 is MNHEY and CDR2 is SVGEGT. The V and J ends lost 6 bases and 3 bases respectively, with 15 bases between them. The length of the CDR3 is 14 residues. The chain's CDR3 is CASSPTDRIYEQYF. For the CDR3, the DNA is TGTGCCAGCAGCCCGACAGACCGAATCTACGAGCAGTACTTC.

The chain recombines TRBV2 with TRBJ1-2, with D possibly matching TRBD1 (6 bases). This CDR3 is 13 amino acids long. The ends were cut back, 8 bases at V and 4 bases at J, with 14 bases in the middle. Per the germline V gene, CDR1 is SNHLY and CDR2 is FYNNEI. CDR3 residues: CASGQSPVYGYTF. The CDR3 DNA sequence: TGTGCCAGCGGACAGAGCCCAGTCTATGGCTACACCTTC.